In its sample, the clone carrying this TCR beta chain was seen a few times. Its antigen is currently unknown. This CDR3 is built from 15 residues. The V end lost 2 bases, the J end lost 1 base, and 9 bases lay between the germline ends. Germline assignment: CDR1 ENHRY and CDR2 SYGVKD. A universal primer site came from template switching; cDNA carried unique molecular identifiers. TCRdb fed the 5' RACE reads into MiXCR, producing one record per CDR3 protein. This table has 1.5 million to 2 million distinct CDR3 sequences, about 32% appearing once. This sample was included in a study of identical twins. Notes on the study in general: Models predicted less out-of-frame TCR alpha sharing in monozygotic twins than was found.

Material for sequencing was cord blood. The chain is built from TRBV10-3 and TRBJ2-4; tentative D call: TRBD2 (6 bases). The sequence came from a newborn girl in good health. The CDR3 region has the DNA TGTGCCATCAGTGAGGGGGGGTCGGCCAAAAACATTCAGTACTTC. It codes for CAISEGGSAKNIQYF.